There are a few counts of the clone carrying this T cell receptor (beta chain). Its antigen is not identified. For TCR beta, libraries came from quantitative 5'-RACE with molecular barcodes. TCRdb used MiXCR to reprocess the 5' RACE reads, holding one entry per CDR3 protein. The sample consists of roughly 450,000 distinct CDR3 sequences, roughly 26% of them appearing once. This entry comes from a study of CD8 T cells in ankylosing spondylitis. General study results and limits: Clones that were linked to disease were CD8+ and were relatively rare in peripheral blood. Ankylosing spondylitis blood appeared to be characterized by a TCR beta motif of eight highly homologous variants.

In germline, CDR1 is SQVTM, CDR2 ANQGSEA. The CDR3 has 12 residues. Trimming stripped 5 bases from V and 0 bases from J, with 7 bases between. The chain has TRBV29-1 and TRBJ1-2; D unresolved. The source of this sequence is a male donor with ankylosing spondylitis. Sequenced sample: blood, either unsorted or a sorted T cell fraction (not recorded which). CDR3 sequence reads: CSVPGTNYGYTF. The CDR3 DNA reads as TGCAGCGTTCCGGGTACTAACTATGGCTACACCTTC.